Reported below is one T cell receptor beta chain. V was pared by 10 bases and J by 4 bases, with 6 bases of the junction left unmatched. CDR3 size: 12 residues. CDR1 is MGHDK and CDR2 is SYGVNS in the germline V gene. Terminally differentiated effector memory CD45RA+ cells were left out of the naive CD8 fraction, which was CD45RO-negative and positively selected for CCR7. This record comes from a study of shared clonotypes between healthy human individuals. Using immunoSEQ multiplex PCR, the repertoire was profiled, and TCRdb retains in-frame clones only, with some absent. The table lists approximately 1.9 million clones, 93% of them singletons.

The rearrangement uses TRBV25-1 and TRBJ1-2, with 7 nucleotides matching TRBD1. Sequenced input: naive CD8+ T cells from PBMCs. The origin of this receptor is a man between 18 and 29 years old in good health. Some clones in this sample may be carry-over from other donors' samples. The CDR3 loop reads CATWTGSYGYTF. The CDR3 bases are TGTGCCACCTGGACAGGTAGCTATGGCTACACCTTC.